This T cell receptor (beta chain) came from a study of cytomegalovirus exposure and HLA in healthy donors. Study outcomes and limitations: In a later analysis, an Asian-associated ancestry cluster reportedly showed fewer N-insertions than the approximately 640-donor mean. In vitro data verified a few CMV-associated chains as specific for CMV antigens.

In the PCR, 60 Vbeta and 13 Jbeta primers were used. Libraries were prepared by immunoSEQ multiplex PCR; TCRdb keeps only in-frame clonotypes and omits some of them. The data contain 170,000 or so clones, roughly 87% of them seen just once; the ten biggest clones take up roughly 0.5%. The count of this clone is one. The antigen remains undetermined. CDR3 size: 11 residues. CDR1 is MDHEN and CDR2 is SYDVKM in the germline V gene. The V end lost 6 bases, the J end lost 8 bases, and 10 bases lay between the germline ends. Material: PBMCs. This sequence joins TRBV28 and TRBJ1-1; D unclear. This clonotype originated in a woman between 45 and 65 years old in good health and CMV-seronegative. DNA of the CDR3: TGTGCCAGCAGGTACAGCAGGGAAGCTTTCTTT. Translating gives CASRYSREAFF.